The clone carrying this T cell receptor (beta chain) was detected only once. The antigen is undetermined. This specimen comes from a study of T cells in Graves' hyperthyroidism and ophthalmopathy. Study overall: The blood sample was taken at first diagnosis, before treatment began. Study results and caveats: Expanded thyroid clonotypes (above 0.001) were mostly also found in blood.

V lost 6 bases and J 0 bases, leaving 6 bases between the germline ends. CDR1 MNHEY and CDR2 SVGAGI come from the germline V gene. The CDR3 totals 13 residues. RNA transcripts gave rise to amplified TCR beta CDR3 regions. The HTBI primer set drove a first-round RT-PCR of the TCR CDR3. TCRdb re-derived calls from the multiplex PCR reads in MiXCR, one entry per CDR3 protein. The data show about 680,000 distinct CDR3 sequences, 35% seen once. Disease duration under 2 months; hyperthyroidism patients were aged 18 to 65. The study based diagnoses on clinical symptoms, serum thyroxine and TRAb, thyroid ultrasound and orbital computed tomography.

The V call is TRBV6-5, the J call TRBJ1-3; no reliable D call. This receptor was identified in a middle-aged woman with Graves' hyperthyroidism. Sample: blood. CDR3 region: CASRLLSGNTIYF. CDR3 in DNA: TGTGCCAGCAGACTTCTCTCTGGAAACACCATATATTTT.